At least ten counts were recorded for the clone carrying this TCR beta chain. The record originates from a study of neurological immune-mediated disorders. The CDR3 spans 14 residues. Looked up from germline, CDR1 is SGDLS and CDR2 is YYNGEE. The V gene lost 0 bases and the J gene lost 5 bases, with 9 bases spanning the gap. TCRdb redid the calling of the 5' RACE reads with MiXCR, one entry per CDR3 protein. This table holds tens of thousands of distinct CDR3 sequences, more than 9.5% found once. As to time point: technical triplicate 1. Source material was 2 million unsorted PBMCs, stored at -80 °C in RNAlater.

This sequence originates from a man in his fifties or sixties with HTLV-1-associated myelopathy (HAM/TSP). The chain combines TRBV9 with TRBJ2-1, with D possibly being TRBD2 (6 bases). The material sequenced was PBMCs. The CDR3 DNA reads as TGTGCCAGCAGCGTAGGGGACTTAAACAATGAGCAGTTCTTC. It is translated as CASSVGDLNNEQFF. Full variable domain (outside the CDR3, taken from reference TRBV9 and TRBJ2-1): DSGVTQTPKHLITATGQRVTLRCSPRSGDLSVYWYQQSLDQGLQFLIQYYNGEERAKGNILERFSAQQFPDLHSELNLSSLELGDSALYFCASSVGDLNNEQFFGPGTRLTVL.